Listed here is a single T cell receptor beta chain. This sample is part of a study of blood T cell repertoires in COVID-19. Using immunoSEQ multiplex PCR, the repertoire was profiled, and TCRdb retains in-frame clones only, with some absent. The profile shows over 200,000 clones, around 85% of them singletons. Specimen: peripheral blood. This receptor was identified in a human donor in a cohort sampled during active COVID-19.

In DNA, the CDR3 is TGCAGTGCTAGTCCCGAGAATGAAAAACTGTTTTTT. It codes for CSASPENEKLFF. J is TRBJ1-4 and V is TRBV20-1, with unresolved D. Germline V gene lookup returns CDR1 DFQATT and CDR2 SNEGSKA (reference sequence). This CDR3 spans 12 amino acids. V was shortened by 3 bases and J by 5 bases, with 7 bases between the two germline ends.